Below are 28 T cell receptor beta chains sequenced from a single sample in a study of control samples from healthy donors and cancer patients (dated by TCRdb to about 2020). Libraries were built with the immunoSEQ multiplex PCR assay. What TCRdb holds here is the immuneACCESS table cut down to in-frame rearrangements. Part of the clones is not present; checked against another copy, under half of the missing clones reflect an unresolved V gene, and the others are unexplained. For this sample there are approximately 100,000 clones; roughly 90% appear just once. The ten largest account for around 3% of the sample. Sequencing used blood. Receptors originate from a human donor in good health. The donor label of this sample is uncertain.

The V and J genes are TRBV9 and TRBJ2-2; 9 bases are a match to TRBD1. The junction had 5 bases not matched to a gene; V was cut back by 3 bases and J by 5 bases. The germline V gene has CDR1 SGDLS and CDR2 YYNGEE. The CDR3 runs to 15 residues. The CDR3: CASSAGTGRTGELFF. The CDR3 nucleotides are TGTGCCAGCAGCGCCGGGACAGGGAGGACCGGGGAGCTGTTTTTT.

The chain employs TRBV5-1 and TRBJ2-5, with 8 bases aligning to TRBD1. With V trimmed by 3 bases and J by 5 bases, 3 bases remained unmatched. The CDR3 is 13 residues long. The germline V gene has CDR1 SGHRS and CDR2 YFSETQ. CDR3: CASSSGTGETQYF. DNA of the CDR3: TGCGCCAGCAGCTCTGGGACAGGCGAGACCCAGTACTTC.

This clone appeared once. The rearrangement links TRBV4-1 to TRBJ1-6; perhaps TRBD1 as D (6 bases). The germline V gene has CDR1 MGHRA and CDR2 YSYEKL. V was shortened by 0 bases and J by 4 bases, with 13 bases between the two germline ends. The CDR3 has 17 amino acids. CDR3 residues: CASSQDVGQWYNSPLHF. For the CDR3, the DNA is TGCGCCAGCAGCCAAGATGTCGGACAGTGGTATAATTCACCCCTCCACTTT.

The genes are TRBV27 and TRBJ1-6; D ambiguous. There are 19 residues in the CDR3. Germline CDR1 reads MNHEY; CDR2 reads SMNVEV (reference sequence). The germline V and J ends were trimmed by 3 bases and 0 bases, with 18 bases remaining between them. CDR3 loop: CASSLASRTSSSYNSPLHF. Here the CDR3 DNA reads TGTGCCAGCAGTTTGGCCTCACGAACCTCATCCTCCTATAATTCACCCCTCCACTTT.

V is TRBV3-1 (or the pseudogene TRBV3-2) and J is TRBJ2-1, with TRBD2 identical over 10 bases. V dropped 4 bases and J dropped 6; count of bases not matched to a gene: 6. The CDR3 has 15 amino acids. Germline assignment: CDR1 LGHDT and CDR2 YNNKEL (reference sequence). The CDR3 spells CASSLQRGGLNEQFF. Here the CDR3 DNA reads TGTGCCAGCAGCCTTCAGCGGGGGGGCCTCAATGAGCAGTTCTTC.

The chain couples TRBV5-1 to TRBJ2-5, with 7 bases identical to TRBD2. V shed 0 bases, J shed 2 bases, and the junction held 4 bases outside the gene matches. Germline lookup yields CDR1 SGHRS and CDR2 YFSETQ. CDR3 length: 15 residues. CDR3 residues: CASSLVRGKQETQYF. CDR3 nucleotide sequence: TGCGCCAGCAGCTTGGTGCGGGGGAAACAAGAGACCCAGTACTTC.

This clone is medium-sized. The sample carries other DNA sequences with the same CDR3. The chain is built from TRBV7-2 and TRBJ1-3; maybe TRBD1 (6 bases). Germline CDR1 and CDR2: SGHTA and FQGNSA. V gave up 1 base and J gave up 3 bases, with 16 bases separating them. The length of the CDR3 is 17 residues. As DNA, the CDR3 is TGTGCCAGCAGCTTAGAACGCCCGGGGGCGAGTGGAAACACCATATATTTT. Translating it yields CASSLERPGASGNTIYF.

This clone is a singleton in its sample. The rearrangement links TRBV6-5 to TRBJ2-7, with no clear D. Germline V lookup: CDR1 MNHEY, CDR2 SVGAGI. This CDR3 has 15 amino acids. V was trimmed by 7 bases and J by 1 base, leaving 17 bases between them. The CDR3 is CASTRSLADSYEQYF. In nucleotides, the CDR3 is TGTGCCAGCACCAGAAGCTTAGCAGATTCCTACGAGCAGTACTTC.

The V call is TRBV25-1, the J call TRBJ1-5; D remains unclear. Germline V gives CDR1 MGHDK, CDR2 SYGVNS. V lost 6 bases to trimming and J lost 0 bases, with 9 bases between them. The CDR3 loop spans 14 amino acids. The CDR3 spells CASSHTGSNQPQHF. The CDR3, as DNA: TGTGCCAGCAGCCACACGGGTAGCAATCAGCCCCAGCATTTT.

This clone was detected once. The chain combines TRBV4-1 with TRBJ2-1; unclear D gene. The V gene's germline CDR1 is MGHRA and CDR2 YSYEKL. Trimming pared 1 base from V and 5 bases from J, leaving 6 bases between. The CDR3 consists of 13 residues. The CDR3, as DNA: TGCGCCAGCAGCCAAGTCTCGCACAATGAGCAGTTCTTC. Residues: CASSQVSHNEQFF.

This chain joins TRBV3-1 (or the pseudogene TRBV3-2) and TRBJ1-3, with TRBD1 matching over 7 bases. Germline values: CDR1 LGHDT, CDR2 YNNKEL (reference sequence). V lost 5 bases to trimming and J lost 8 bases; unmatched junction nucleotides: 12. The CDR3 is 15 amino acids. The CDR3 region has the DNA TGTGCCAGCAGCTCCCGAGGACAGGAGCGGGACACCATATATTTT. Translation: CASSSRGQERDTIYF.

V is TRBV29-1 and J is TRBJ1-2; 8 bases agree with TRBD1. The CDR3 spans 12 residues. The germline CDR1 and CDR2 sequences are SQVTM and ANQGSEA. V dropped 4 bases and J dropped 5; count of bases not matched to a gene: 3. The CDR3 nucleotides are TGCAGCGTTGTCACAGGGGGGTATGGCTACACCTTC. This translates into CSVVTGGYGYTF.

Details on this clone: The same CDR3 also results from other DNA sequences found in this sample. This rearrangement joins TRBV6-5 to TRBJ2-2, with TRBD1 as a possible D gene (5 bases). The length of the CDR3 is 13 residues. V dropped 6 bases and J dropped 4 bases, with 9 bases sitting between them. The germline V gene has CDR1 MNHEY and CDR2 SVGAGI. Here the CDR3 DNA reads TGTGCCAGCAGAGGGGTGGGCACCGGGGAGCTGTTTTTT. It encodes CASRGVGTGELFF.

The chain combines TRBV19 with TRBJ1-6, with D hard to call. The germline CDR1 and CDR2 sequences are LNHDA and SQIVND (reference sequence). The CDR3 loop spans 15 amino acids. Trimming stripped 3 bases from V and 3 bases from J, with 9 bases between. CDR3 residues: CASSIQDDYNSPLHF. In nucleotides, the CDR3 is TGTGCCAGTAGTATTCAGGATGACTATAATTCACCCCTCCACTTT.

As DNA, the CDR3 is TGTGCCAGCAGTCTACTAAGCCGGGACAGCGATTACGAGCAGTACTTC. The encoded protein is CASSLLSRDSDYEQYF. The chain carries TRBV28 and TRBJ2-7; 7 positions match TRBD1. Germline V gene data show CDR1 as MDHEN and CDR2 as SYDVKM. The CDR3 extends over 16 amino acids. The junction had 14 bases not matched to a gene; V was cut back by 5 bases and J by 4 bases.

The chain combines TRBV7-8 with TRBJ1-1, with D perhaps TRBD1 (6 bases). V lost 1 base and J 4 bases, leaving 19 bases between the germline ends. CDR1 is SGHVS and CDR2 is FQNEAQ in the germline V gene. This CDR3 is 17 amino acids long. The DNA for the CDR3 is TGTGCCAGCAGCTTAGGAGGAGGGGGGAGCTCTGTCACTGAAGCTTTCTTT. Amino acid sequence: CASSLGGGGSSVTEAFF.

CDR3 in amino acids: CASSLRGRWNEQFF. In nucleotides, the CDR3 is TGTGCCAGCAGCTTGAGGGGGCGATGGAATGAGCAGTTCTTC. The chain is built from TRBV5-6 and TRBJ2-1, with TRBD1 identical over 7 bases. The V segment lost 1 base and the J segment 7 bases; nucleotides outside the gene matches: 5. The CDR3 totals 14 residues. The germline gives CDR1 SGHDT, CDR2 YYEEEE.

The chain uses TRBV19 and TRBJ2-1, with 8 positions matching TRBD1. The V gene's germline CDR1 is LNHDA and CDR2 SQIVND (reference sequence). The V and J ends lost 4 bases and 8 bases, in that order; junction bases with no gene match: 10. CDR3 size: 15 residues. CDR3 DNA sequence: TGTGCCAGTAGTACGGGTCAGGGGGCCTTTCATGAGCAGTTCTTC. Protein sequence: CASSTGQGAFHEQFF.

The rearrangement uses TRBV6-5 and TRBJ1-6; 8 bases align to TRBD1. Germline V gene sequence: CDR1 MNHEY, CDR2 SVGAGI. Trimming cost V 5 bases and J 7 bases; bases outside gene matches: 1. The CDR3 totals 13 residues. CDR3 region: CASSNRGNSPLHF. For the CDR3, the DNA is TGTGCCAGCAGTAACAGGGGGAATTCACCCCTCCACTTT.

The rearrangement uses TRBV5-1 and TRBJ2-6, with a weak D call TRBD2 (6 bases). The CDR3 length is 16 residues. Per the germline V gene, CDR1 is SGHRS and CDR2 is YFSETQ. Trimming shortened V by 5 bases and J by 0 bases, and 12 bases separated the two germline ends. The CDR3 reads CASREGLNSGANVLTF. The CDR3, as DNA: TGCGCCAGCAGGGAGGGGCTAAACTCTGGGGCCAACGTCCTGACTTTC.

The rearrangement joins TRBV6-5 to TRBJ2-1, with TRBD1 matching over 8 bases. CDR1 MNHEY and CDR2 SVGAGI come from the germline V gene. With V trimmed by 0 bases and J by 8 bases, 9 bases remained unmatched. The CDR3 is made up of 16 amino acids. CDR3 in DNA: TGTGCCAGCAGTTACTCTGCGGAACAGGGGGGACATGAGCAGTTCTTC. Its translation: CASSYSAEQGGHEQFF.

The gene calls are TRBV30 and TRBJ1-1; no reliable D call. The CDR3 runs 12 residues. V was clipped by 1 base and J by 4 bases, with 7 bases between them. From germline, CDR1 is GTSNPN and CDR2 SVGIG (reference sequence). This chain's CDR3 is CAWSEEGTEAFF. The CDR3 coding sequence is TGTGCCTGGAGTGAGGAGGGCACTGAAGCTTTCTTT.

This CDR3 reads CASSQRGASEAFF. DNA of the CDR3: TGTGCCAGCAGCCAAAGGGGGGCCTCTGAAGCTTTCTTT. V and J are TRBV3-1 (or the pseudogene TRBV3-2) and TRBJ1-1, with D perhaps TRBD1 (6 bases). CDR1 and CDR2 from the germline V gene are LGHDT and YNNKEL (reference sequence). The germline V and J ends were trimmed by 2 bases and 6 bases, with 10 bases remaining between them. There are 13 residues in the CDR3.

The CDR3 sequence is CASSRGTENEKLFF. The DNA for the CDR3 is TGCGCCAGCAGCCGAGGGACAGAAAATGAAAAACTGTTTTTT. J is TRBJ1-4 and V is TRBV4-3, with TRBD1 identical over 7 bases. V was clipped by 4 bases and J by 5 bases; unmatched bases: 4. This CDR3 has 14 residues. CDR1 and CDR2 from the germline V gene are LGHNA and YSLEER.

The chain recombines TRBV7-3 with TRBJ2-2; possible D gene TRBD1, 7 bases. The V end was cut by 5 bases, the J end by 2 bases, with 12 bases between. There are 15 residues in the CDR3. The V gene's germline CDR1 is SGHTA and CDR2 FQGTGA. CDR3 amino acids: CASSPGGTNTGELFF. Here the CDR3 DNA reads TGTGCCAGCAGCCCAGGGGGGACTAACACCGGGGAGCTGTTTTTT. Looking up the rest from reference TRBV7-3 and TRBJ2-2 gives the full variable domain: GAGVSQTPSNKVTEKGKYVELRCDPISGHTALYWYRQSLGQGPEFLIYFQGTGAADDSGLPNDRFFAVRPEGSVSTLKIQRTERGDSAVYLCASSPGGTNTGELFFGEGSRLTVL.

CDR3 DNA sequence: TGTGCCAGCAGCTTCGCGGGTTCCGGCTCTGGAAACACCATATATTTT. It encodes CASSFAGSGSGNTIYF. The chain employs TRBV5-8 and TRBJ1-3; D unresolved. The V and J ends lost 2 bases and 0 bases respectively, with 12 bases between them. Germline CDR1 reads SGHTS; CDR2 reads YDEGEE. The CDR3 consists of 16 residues.

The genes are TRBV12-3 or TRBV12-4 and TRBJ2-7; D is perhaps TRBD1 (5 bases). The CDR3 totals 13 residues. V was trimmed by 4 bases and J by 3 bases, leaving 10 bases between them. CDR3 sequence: CASSSDSGYEQYF. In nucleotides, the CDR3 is TGTGCCAGCAGTTCAGACAGTGGCTACGAGCAGTACTTC.

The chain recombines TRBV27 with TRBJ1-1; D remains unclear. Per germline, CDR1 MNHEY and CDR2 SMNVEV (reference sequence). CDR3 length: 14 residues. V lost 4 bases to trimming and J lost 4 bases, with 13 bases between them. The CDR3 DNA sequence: TGTGCCAGCAGTTACGGGTCGACTGGCACTGAAGCTTTCTTT. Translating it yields CASSYGSTGTEAFF.